The 9 T cell receptor beta chains listed next were all sequenced from one sample in a study of blood T cell repertoires in COVID-19 (dated by TCRdb to the early 2020s). Libraries were made using the immunoSEQ multiplex PCR assay. Sourced from immuneACCESS, this table was stored by TCRdb with only in-frame sequences that have V and J called. A share of the clones is absent; for the studies checked, an unresolved V gene accounts for under half, and the remainder has no known explanation. The sample contains tens of thousands of clones, 60% to 85% of them found a single time. Approximately 30% of the sample is held by the ten biggest clonotypes. Source material: peripheral blood. Source of these receptors: a human donor in a cohort sampled during active COVID-19.

This clone appeared a single time. This chain uses TRBV5-1 with TRBJ2-5, with 12 bases matching TRBD1. This CDR3 comprises 15 residues. V gave up 4 bases and J gave up 4 bases; unmatched junction bases: 5. Germline loops: CDR1 SGHRS, CDR2 YFSETQ. CDR3 in amino acids: CASSKGTGGLETQYF. For the CDR3, the DNA is TGCGCCAGCAGCAAAGGGACAGGGGGCTTAGAGACCCAGTACTTC.

This clone occurred once. The rearrangement joins TRBV7-8 to TRBJ1-5, with 10 bases that match TRBD1. The V gene's germline CDR1 is SGHVS and CDR2 FQNEAQ. V was clipped by 1 base and J by 6 bases; unmatched bases: 6. CDR3 length equals 16 residues. The DNA for the CDR3 is TGTGCCAGCAGCTTAGAGGGACAGGGGTTGGGTCAGCCCCAGCATTTT. This gives the protein CASSLEGQGLGQPQHF.

The J gene is TRBJ1-2, the V gene TRBV27, with TRBD1 matching over 7 bases. Germline loops: CDR1 MNHEY, CDR2 SMNVEV (reference sequence). This CDR3 has 13 amino acids. Unmatched junction bases numbered 3, after V lost 5 bases and J lost 3 bases. The CDR3, as DNA: TGTGCCAGCAGTCTAACAGGGGACTATGGCTACACCTTC. This sequence encodes CASSLTGDYGYTF.

V gene TRBV2 combines with J gene TRBJ1-1; D might be TRBD1 (6 bases). The CDR3 loop spans 12 amino acids. V was clipped by 10 bases and J by 4 bases, with 13 bases between them. Per the germline V gene, CDR1 is SNHLY and CDR2 is FYNNEI. CDR3 nucleotide sequence: TGTGCCACAACAGGGATTGGCACTGAAGCTTTCTTT. Translating gives CATTGIGTEAFF.

The gene calls are TRBV6-6 and TRBJ2-1; possible D gene TRBD2, 7 bases. V lost 4 bases and J lost 3, with 16 bases in between. Germline V gene lookup returns CDR1 MNHNY and CDR2 SVGAGI (reference sequence). The CDR3 totals 16 residues. CDR3: CASSSGGRESYNEQFF. CDR3 DNA sequence: TGTGCCAGCAGTTCCGGGGGGCGGGAGAGCTACAATGAGCAGTTCTTC.

This clone was seen a few times. The chain carries TRBV6-5 and TRBJ2-5, with 7 bases identical to TRBD1. Germline values: CDR1 MNHEY, CDR2 SVGAGI. The CDR3 runs to 12 residues. Trimming cost V 5 bases and J 6 bases; bases outside gene matches: 3. CDR3 in DNA: TGTGCCAGCAGTACAGGGGTAAAGACCCAGTACTTC. Protein: CASSTGVKTQYF.

This clone was seen only a few times. The chain carries TRBV5-6 and TRBJ2-2, with 7 bases lining up with TRBD2. Germline V lookup: CDR1 SGHDT, CDR2 YYEEEE. V lost 2 bases, J lost 4 bases, and 5 bases stayed unmatched. CDR3 length: 15 amino acids. CDR3 sequence reads: CASSFGLVGTGELFF. The CDR3 DNA is TGTGCCAGCAGCTTTGGACTAGTGGGCACCGGGGAGCTGTTTTTT.

The chain is built from TRBV3-1 (or the pseudogene TRBV3-2) and TRBJ1-3; D possibly corresponds to TRBD1 (5 bases). This CDR3 is built from 17 residues. V was trimmed by 1 base and J by 3 bases, leaving 16 bases between them. CDR1 and CDR2 (germline): LGHDT, YNNKEL (reference sequence). The CDR3 DNA follows: TGTGCCAGCAGCCAAGTTGGAGGGACGACCTTTGGAAACACCATATATTTT. Its translation: CASSQVGGTTFGNTIYF.

The rearrangement uses TRBV6-5 and TRBJ1-3; D uncertain. Germline V gives CDR1 MNHEY, CDR2 SVGAGI. V lost 6 bases to trimming and J lost 3 bases, with 9 bases between them. This CDR3 is 13 amino acids long. Here the CDR3 DNA reads TGTGCCAGCAGGTCAGGTGGTGGAAACACCATATATTTT. As protein: CASRSGGGNTIYF.